The present T cell receptor (beta chain) was sequenced within a study of shared clonotypes between healthy human individuals. Study-level information: Each donor had three CD4 naive, three CD4 memory, two CD8 naive and one CD8 memory plate.

Trimming cost V 0 bases and J 0 bases; bases outside gene matches: 2. Germline V CDR1 and CDR2: SGDLS, YYNGEE. This CDR3 contains 16 residues. Each replicate PCR on the sorted subsets used 150 to 200 ng DNA (around 30,000 T cell genomes). Libraries were prepared by immunoSEQ multiplex PCR; TCRdb keeps only in-frame clonotypes and omits some of them. This sample has 2 million to 2.5 million clones, with approximately 95% found just once. This receptor was taken from a man aged 18 to 35 in good health. The sequenced sample consisted of naive CD4+ T cells sorted from blood. Subset specified: CD45RA+ positively selected. The chain joins TRBV9 to TRBJ2-5; 10 nucleotides align to TRBD2. The CDR3 DNA reads as TGTGCCAGCAGCGTAGGACTAGCGGGCCACCAAGAGACCCAGTACTTC. The encoded protein is CASSVGLAGHQETQYF.